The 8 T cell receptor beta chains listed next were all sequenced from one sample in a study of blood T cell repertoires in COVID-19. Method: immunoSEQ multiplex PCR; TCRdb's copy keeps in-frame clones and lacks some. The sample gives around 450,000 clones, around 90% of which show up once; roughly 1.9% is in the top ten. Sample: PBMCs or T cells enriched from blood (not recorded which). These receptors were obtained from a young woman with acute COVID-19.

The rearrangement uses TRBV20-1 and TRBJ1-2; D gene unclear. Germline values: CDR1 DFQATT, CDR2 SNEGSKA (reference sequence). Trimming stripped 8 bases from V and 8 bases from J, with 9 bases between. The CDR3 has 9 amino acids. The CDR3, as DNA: TGCAGTAATGTCCTCGGCTACACCTTC. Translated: CSNVLGYTF.

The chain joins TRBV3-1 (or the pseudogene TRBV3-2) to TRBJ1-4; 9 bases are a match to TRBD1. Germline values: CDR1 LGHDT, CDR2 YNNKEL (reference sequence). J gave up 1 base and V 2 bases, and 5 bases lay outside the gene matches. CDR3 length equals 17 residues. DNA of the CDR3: TGTGCCAGCAGCCAATGGACAGGGGAGGTAACTAATGAAAAACTGTTTTTT. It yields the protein CASSQWTGEVTNEKLFF.

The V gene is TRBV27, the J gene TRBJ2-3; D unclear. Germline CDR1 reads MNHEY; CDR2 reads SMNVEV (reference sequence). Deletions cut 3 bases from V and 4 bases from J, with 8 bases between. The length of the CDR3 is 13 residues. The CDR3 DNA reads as TGTGCCAGCAGTTTGGGCTTGGCAGATACGCAGTATTTT. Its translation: CASSLGLADTQYF.

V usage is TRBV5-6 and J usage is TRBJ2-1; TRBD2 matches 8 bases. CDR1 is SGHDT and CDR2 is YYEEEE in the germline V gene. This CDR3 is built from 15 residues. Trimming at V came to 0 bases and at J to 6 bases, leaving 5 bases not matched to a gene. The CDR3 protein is CASSLDGGGFNEQFF. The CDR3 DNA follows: TGTGCCAGCAGCTTGGATGGCGGGGGGTTCAATGAGCAGTTCTTC.

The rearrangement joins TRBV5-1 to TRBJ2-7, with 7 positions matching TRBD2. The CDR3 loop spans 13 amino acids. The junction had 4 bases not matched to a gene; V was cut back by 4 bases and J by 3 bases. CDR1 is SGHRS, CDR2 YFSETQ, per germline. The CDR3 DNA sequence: TGCGCCAGCAGCCCTAGCGGTTACTACGAGCAGTACTTC. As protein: CASSPSGYYEQYF.

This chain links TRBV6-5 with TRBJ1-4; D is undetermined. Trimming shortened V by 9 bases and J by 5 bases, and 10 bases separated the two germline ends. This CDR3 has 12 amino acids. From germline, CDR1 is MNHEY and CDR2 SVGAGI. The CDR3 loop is CASGQKNEKLFF. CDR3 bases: TGTGCCAGTGGGCAGAAGAATGAAAAACTGTTTTTT.

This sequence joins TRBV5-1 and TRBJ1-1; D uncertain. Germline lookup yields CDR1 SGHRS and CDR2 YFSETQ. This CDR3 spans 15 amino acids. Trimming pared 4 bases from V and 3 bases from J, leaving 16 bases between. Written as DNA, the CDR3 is TGCGCCAGCAGCCCGGGAGGTGGGAGGGACACTGAAGCTTTCTTT. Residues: CASSPGGGRDTEAFF. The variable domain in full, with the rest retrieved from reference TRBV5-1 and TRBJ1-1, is KAGVTQTPRYLIKTRGQQVTLSCSPISGHRSVSWYQQTPGQGLQFLFEYFSETQRNKGNFPGRFSGRQFSNSRSEMNVSTLELGDSALYLCASSPGGGRDTEAFFGQGTRLTVV.

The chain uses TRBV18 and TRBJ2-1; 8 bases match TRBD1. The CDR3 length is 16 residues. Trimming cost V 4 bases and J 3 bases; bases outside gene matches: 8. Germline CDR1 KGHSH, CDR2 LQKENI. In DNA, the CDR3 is TGTGCCAGCTCACAGAAGACAGGGGTGAACTACAATGAGCAGTTCTTC. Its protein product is CASSQKTGVNYNEQFF.